The entry below gives a single TCR beta chain sequence along with its context. What it binds is not known. This entry is derived from a study of radiotherapy plus CTLA-4 blockade in lung cancer. From germline, CDR1 is SGHRS and CDR2 YFSETQ. This CDR3 contains 13 residues. Trimming pared 4 bases from V and 8 bases from J, leaving 15 bases between. Overall study results and limits: Interferon-beta and early blood T cell clone dynamics reportedly predicted response best.

Here immunoSEQ multiplex PCR was the method, and the copy in TCRdb shows in-frame clones only, minus some. The sample has roughly 100,000 clones, roughly 80% seen once. The chain employs TRBV5-1 and TRBJ1-2; TRBD1 is a possible D gene (5 bases). The material was peripheral blood, obtained from a patient treated with radiotherapy plus ipilimumab. This sequence originates from a human donor with non-small cell lung cancer that progressed on radiotherapy plus ipilimumab. The CDR3 region has the DNA TGCGCCAGCAGCCCCGGGTCGGGGGAAGGCTACACCTTC. Amino acid sequence: CASSPGSGEGYTF.